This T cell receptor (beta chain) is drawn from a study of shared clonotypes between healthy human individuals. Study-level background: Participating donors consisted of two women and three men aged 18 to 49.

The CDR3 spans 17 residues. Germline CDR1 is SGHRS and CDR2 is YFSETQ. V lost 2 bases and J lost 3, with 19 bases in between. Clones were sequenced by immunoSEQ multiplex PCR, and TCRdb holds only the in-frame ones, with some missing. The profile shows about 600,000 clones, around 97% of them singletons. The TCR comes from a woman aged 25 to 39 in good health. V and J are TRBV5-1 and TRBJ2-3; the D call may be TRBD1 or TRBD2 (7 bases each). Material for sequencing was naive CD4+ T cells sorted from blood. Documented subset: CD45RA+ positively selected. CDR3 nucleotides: TGCGCCAGCAGCTTTACCCCGGACCAGGGGGGGACAGATACGCAGTATTTT. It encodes CASSFTPDQGGTDTQYF.